Presented here are 4 T cell receptor beta chains from one specimen sequenced in a study of T cell repertoires in ileal Crohn's disease. Assay used: immunoSEQ multiplex PCR; TCRdb lists only in-frame clones, some missing. The sample lists about 5,500 clones, 81% occurring once. Sequencing was done on a sample of ileal tissue. Receptors were obtained from an adult with Crohn's disease.

This clone was counted a few times. The chain joins TRBV29-1 to TRBJ2-7, with D perhaps matching TRBD1 (6 bases). The CDR3 has 13 amino acids. Trimming left V 4 bases short and J 6 bases short, with 16 bases between. CDR1 and CDR2 from the germline V gene are SQVTM and ANQGSEA. The CDR3 DNA follows: TGCAGCGTTGGACCTACAGGGTCCGGCGAGCAGTACTTC. It translates to CSVGPTGSGEQYF.

This chain connects TRBV2 to TRBJ1-2; 8 bases align to TRBD1. This CDR3 is built from 15 residues. V was clipped by 6 bases and J by 5 bases; unmatched bases: 11. CDR1 and CDR2 (germline): SNHLY, FYNNEI. Here the CDR3 DNA reads TGTGCCAGCAGCCGGACAGGGCCCAATTATTATGGCTACACCTTC. This encodes CASSRTGPNYYGYTF. Variable domain in full (rest from reference TRBV2 and TRBJ1-2): EPEVTQTPSHQVTQMGQEVILRCVPISNHLYFYWYRQILGQKVEFLVSFYNNEISEKSEIFDDQFSVERPDGSNFTLKIRSTKLEDSAMYFCASSRTGPNYYGYTFGSGTRLTVV.

V usage is TRBV30 and J usage is TRBJ1-5; 9 bases map to TRBD1. The germline CDR1 and CDR2 sequences are GTSNPN and SVGIG (reference sequence). The ends lost 1 base at V and 4 bases at J; junction bases unmatched: 2. CDR3 length equals 14 residues. This CDR3 reads CAWSGGTGNQPQHF. The CDR3 bases are TGTGCCTGGAGTGGCGGGACAGGGAATCAGCCCCAGCATTTT.

The chain couples TRBV2 to TRBJ1-1; 12 bases are a match to TRBD1. J lost 7 bases, V lost 6 bases, and 9 bases had no gene match. This CDR3 is built from 15 residues. CDR1 and CDR2 (germline): SNHLY, FYNNEI. This CDR3 reads CASRPGQGARGEAFF. The CDR3, as DNA: TGTGCCAGCAGGCCGGGACAGGGGGCTAGGGGTGAAGCTTTCTTT.